This T cell receptor beta chain was profiled in a study of Graves' ophthalmopathy and Graves' hyperthyroidism. The wider study: Hyperthyroidism counted as stable given no ophthalmopathy within 18 months of follow-up. Study-wide findings and caveats: Prediction of ophthalmopathy progression reached 70.59% sensitivity and approximately 74% specificity.

Comment on this clonotype: Its target is unknown.

Scientists amplified the TCR beta CDR3 regions from RNA transcripts. First-round RT-PCR relied on HTBI primers, and a second-round multiplex PCR came next. TCRdb reprocessed the multiplex PCR reads with MiXCR, giving one entry per CDR3 protein. There are around 1.1 million distinct CDR3 sequences in the sample; less than 45% occur only once, and roughly 11% lies in the top ten. V was shortened by 0 bases and J by 7 bases, with 7 bases between the two germline ends. CDR3 length: 12 residues. The V gene's germline CDR1 is SGHKS and CDR2 YYEKEE (reference sequence). The TCR was taken from an adult man with Graves' hyperthyroidism. The sample taken for sequencing was peripheral blood or thyroid tissue (not recorded which). This rearrangement joins TRBV5-5 to TRBJ1-1; no firm D call. CDR3 residues: CASSLDQSEAFF. In DNA, the CDR3 is TGTGCCAGCAGCTTGGATCAGAGTGAAGCTTTCTTT.